The rows below give T cell receptor beta chains drawn from one sample of a study of blood T cell repertoires in COVID-19. Profiled with immunoSEQ multiplex PCR; TCRdb holds only in-frame clones, not every one. The table shows roughly 90,000 clones, with around 92% occurring only once. The sample comprised peripheral blood. These receptors were collected from a man over 45 with COVID-19, enrolled during active disease. Each CDR3 is given with its conserved first and last residue. D genes are given only for firm matches. Where a row states a size, it is once, few, many or the class of an expanded clone; other rows omit it.

J gene	CDR3 length	V gene	clone size	D gene	CDR3 DNA	CDR3 protein
TRBJ1-2	14	TRBV30	-	-	TGTGCCTGGAGAACAAGGGGGAAAAACTATGGCTACACCTTC	CAWRTRGKNYGYTF
TRBJ2-7	17	TRBV5-8	-	-	TGTGCCAGCAGCTCACCACAGGGACCCTTATATTCCTACGAGCAGTACTTC	CASSSPQGPLYSYEQYF
TRBJ1-5	17	TRBV23-1	-	TRBD1	TGCGCCAGCAGTCGACAGGGAACTCCCGCTCACAATCAGCCCCAGCATTTT	CASSRQGTPAHNQPQHF
TRBJ2-2	17	TRBV14	once	-	TGTGCCAGCAGCCAAGGGATGAGGGGGTGGAACACCGGGGAGCTGTTTTTT	CASSQGMRGWNTGELFF
TRBJ2-3	15	TRBV5-5	-	-	TGTGCCAGCAGCTTGGACTGGCGGGCAGGAGATACGCAGTATTTT	CASSLDWRAGDTQYF
TRBJ2-7	16	TRBV9	-	TRBD2	TGTGCCAGCAGCGTAAATAGCGGGGGTAGCTCCTACGAGCAGTACTTC	CASSVNSGGSSYEQYF
TRBJ1-2	14	TRBV24-1	-	-	TGTGCCACCAGTGATGGCCAGGGTGTCTATGGCTACACCTTC	CATSDGQGVYGYTF
TRBJ2-1	17	TRBV14	-	TRBD2	TGTGCCAGCAGCCAAGCCCCTGGAGCGGGGGTTATTGGGGAGCAGTTCTTC	CASSQAPGAGVIGEQFF
TRBJ1-2	16	TRBV5-1	-	-	TGCGCCAGCAGCTTGGCACGGGGGACGGACGATTATGGCTACACCTTC	CASSLARGTDDYGYTF
TRBJ2-7	15	TRBV5-1	-	TRBD2	TGCGCCAGCAGCTTGTCTGGAGCGGGGCCTCTGGAGCAGTACTTC	CASSLSGAGPLEQYF
TRBJ2-1	15	TRBV19	-	-	TGTGCCAGTAGTGTGAAGGGGGGGCCATGGGATGAGCAGTTCTTC	CASSVKGGPWDEQFF
TRBJ1-4	15	TRBV4-1	-	TRBD1	TGCGCCAGCAGCCGGTACAGGGGAGCTAATGAAAAACTGTTTTTT	CASSRYRGANEKLFF
TRBJ1-6	13	TRBV12-3/TRBV12-4	-	TRBD1	TGTGCCAGTAACCGGGACAGGGACTCACCCCTCCACTTT	CASNRDRDSPLHF
TRBJ1-2	15	TRBV7-2	once	-	TGTGCCAGCAGCTTAGTAAACCAGGAGGGGTATGGCTACACCTTC	CASSLVNQEGYGYTF
TRBJ1-2	15	TRBV6-1	-	-	TGTGCCAGCAGTGAACAATCAGCGTTCTTTTCTGGCTACACCTTC	CASSEQSAFFSGYTF
TRBJ2-2	14	TRBV5-1	-	-	TGCGCCAGCAGCTCGGGACAGAACACCGGGGAGCTGTTTTTT	CASSSGQNTGELFF
TRBJ1-1	17	TRBV15	-	-	TGTGCCACCAGCAGAGATTTTCTGCGGGGTTGGAACACTGAAGCTTTCTTT	CATSRDFLRGWNTEAFF
TRBJ2-1	12	TRBV9	-	TRBD1	TGTGCCAGCAGCACGACAGGGGTGGAGCAGTTCTTC	CASSTTGVEQFF
TRBJ1-3	16	TRBV5-5	-	-	TGTGCCAGCAGCTCTGAGGGGGTGAGCTCTGGAAACACCATATATTTT	CASSSEGVSSGNTIYF
TRBJ2-5	16	TRBV4-2	-	TRBD1	TGTGCCAGCAGCCAAGAATCAGGGGGCGGGCAAGAGACCCAGTACTTC	CASSQESGGGQETQYF
TRBJ2-2	15	TRBV5-6	-	TRBD1	TGTGCCAGCAGCTTGGTGACAGGGGACACCGGGGAGCTGTTTTTT	CASSLVTGDTGELFF
TRBJ1-1	12	TRBV30	-	-	TGTGCCTGGAGTTTAGGTGACTATAAAGCTTTCTTT	CAWSLGDYKAFF
TRBJ1-2	13	TRBV18	-	TRBD1	TGTGCCAGCTCACCAGGACAGGGCAATGGCTACACCTTC	CASSPGQGNGYTF
TRBJ1-1	12	TRBV25-1	-	-	TGTGCCAGCAAAGCAGGGAACACTGAAGCTTTCTTT	CASKAGNTEAFF
TRBJ1-1	13	TRBV12-3/TRBV12-4	-	-	TGTGCCAGCAGTTATACACAGGGAACTGAAGCTTTCTTT	CASSYTQGTEAFF
TRBJ1-4	14	TRBV6-5	few	-	TGTGCCAGCAGTTGGCTTGCCACTAATGAAAAACTGTTTTTT	CASSWLATNEKLFF
TRBJ2-1	15	TRBV4-2	-	-	TGTGCCAGCAGCCAAGAGGCTGAAGCGTACAATGAGCAGTTCTTC	CASSQEAEAYNEQFF
TRBJ1-6	13	TRBV2	-	-	TGTGCCAGCAGATCCCAGGGTCCCTCACCCCTCCACTTT	CASRSQGPSPLHF
TRBJ2-7	13	TRBV11-2	once	TRBD1	TGTGCCAGCAGCTTAGAGCAGGGGGCAAAGCAGTACTTC	CASSLEQGAKQYF
TRBJ2-2	15	TRBV5-4	-	TRBD1	TGTGCCAGCAGCCCCGGGACAGGGGGCATCGGGGAGCTGTTTTTT	CASSPGTGGIGELFF
TRBJ1-1	14	TRBV15	-	-	TGTGCCACCGAGAGCGGGAGGATGAACACTGAAGCTTTCTTT	CATESGRMNTEAFF
TRBJ1-1	15	TRBV19	-	TRBD1	TGTGCCAGTAGAAGGGACAGGGGGATGAACACTGAAGCTTTCTTT	CASRRDRGMNTEAFF
TRBJ2-7	14	TRBV29-1	-	TRBD2	TGCAGCGTTGAATCCAGCGGGGGCCTCTACGAGCAGTACTTC	CSVESSGGLYEQYF
TRBJ1-1	13	TRBV4-3	once	-	TGCGCCAGCAGCCAGTTAGGGGACACTGAAGCTTTCTTT	CASSQLGDTEAFF
TRBJ2-7	15	TRBV7-9	-	TRBD2	TGTGCCAGCAGCCCCCGGACTAGCGGGGACTACGAGCAGTACTTC	CASSPRTSGDYEQYF
TRBJ2-7	15	TRBV4-2	-	-	TGTGCCAGCAGCCCTACAGGGAAGAGGGGCTACGAGCAGTACTTC	CASSPTGKRGYEQYF
TRBJ2-6	17	TRBV4-3	few	-	TGCGCCAGCAGCCAAGACGACAGCAGCTCTGGGGCCAACGTCCTGACTTTC	CASSQDDSSSGANVLTF
TRBJ2-1	18	TRBV2	-	-	TGTGCCAGCAGTGAAGCTCTTGGCCCCCAAAGCTCCTACAATGAGCAGTTCTTC	CASSEALGPQSSYNEQFF
TRBJ1-1	14	TRBV7-9	-	-	TGTGCCAGCAACATGGACAGAATGAACACTGAAGCTTTCTTT	CASNMDRMNTEAFF
TRBJ1-2	15	TRBV7-2	once	TRBD1	TGTGCCAGCAGCTTAGCCGACAGGGGGCCGGGTGGCTACACCTTC	CASSLADRGPGGYTF
TRBJ1-4	16	TRBV5-1	-	-	TGCGCCAGCAGCTTGGGACAGCCGACAACTAATGAAAAACTGTTTTTT	CASSLGQPTTNEKLFF
TRBJ2-5	13	TRBV7-3	-	-	TGTGCCAGCAGCTTAGGCGGTCAAGAGACCCAGTACTTC	CASSLGGQETQYF
TRBJ1-4	12	TRBV2	few	TRBD1	TGTGCCAGCAGTAGGACAGGTGAAAAACTGTTTTTT	CASSRTGEKLFF
TRBJ2-2	15	TRBV10-3	-	-	TGTGCCATCAGTGAGTCGGAGGGAAGGGCCGGGGAGCTGTTTTTT	CAISESEGRAGELFF
TRBJ2-1	18	TRBV9	-	TRBD2	TGTGCCAGCAGCTCAGCGACTGGACTAGCGGGGGCCTACAATGAGCAGTTCTTC	CASSSATGLAGAYNEQFF